The present entry profiles one T cell receptor beta chain with its context. The data belong to a study of T-cell reconstitution after alpha-beta-depleted transplantation in children. CDR1 SGHTA and CDR2 FQGNSA come from the germline V gene. V lost 6 bases to trimming and J lost 6 bases, with 8 bases between them. The CDR3 length is 12 residues. Unique molecular identifiers were incorporated during preparation of the TCRbeta library. TCRdb re-called the PCR reads with MiXCR, one entry per CDR3 protein. The sample lists approximately 400,000 distinct CDR3 sequences; approximately 10% were seen once. The genes are TRBV7-2 and TRBJ2-2; D may be TRBD1 (6 bases). The receptor's source is a human donor who donated a stem cell graft to a child with acute myeloid leukemia. Source: PBMCs from the stem cell graft donor, taken from the stem cell graft. The CDR3 DNA is TGTGCCAGCAGACGGACAGCCGGGGAGCTGTTTTTT. Amino acids: CASRRTAGELFF.